A single sample is the source of the 27 T cell receptor beta chains below, sequenced in a study of ipilimumab plus nivolumab after autologous stem cell transplantation. Clones were read by immunoSEQ multiplex PCR, and TCRdb kept only the in-frame ones, dropping some. The table records approximately 5,000 clones, around two thirds of them present only once. The sample was PBMCs, taken in a trial of ipilimumab plus nivolumab as post-transplant consolidation. These TCRs come from a male donor with multiple myeloma.

Details on this clone: The junction does not match germline at one end; this may be a read error. The rearrangement uses TRBV28 and TRBJ2-1; 8 nucleotides agree with TRBD1. The germline V gene encodes CDR1 MDHEN and CDR2 SYDVKM. The CDR3 is 14 residues long. CDR3 nucleotides: TGTGCCAGCAGTTCGGGACAGGACTACAATGGGCAGTTCTTC. Its translation is CASSSGQDYNGQFF.

J is TRBJ1-5 and V is TRBV6-5; possible D gene TRBD1, 5 bases. Trimming shortened V by 4 bases and J by 3 bases, and 16 bases separated the two germline ends. The CDR3 covers 16 residues. The germline V gene encodes CDR1 MNHEY and CDR2 SVGAGI. CDR3 DNA: TGTGCCAGCAGTTCCTCCGGGACCGCTTACAATCAGCCCCAGCATTTT. It translates to CASSSSGTAYNQPQHF.

The V call is TRBV6-5, the J call TRBJ2-7, with a possible D match to TRBD1 (6 bases). V dropped 2 bases and J dropped 4 bases, with 12 bases sitting between them. This CDR3 contains 14 residues. Germline V lookup: CDR1 MNHEY, CDR2 SVGAGI. CDR3 DNA: TGTGCCAGCAGTTACGGCAGGGGATATTACGAGCAGTACTTC. It translates to CASSYGRGYYEQYF.

The chain recombines TRBV7-9 with TRBJ2-1; a possible D gene is TRBD2 (6 bases). V was clipped by 0 bases and J by 12 bases, with 9 bases between them. CDR1 and CDR2 from the germline V gene are SEHNR and FQNEAQ (reference sequence). The length of the CDR3 is 12 residues. The CDR3 nucleotides are TGTGCCAGCAGCTTAGCCTCCGGGAGGCAGTTCTTC. It specifies CASSLASGRQFF.

The chain combines TRBV27 with TRBJ2-7; no reliable D call. V was trimmed by 3 bases and J by 1 base, leaving 13 bases between them. The CDR3 length is 15 residues. CDR1 MNHEY and CDR2 SMNVEV come from the germline V gene (reference sequence). This chain's CDR3 is CASSLRTAGSYEQYF. CDR3 in DNA: TGTGCCAGCAGTTTGCGGACGGCTGGGTCCTACGAGCAGTACTTC.

The chain uses TRBV29-1 and TRBJ2-2; no reliable D call. V dropped 4 bases and J dropped 4 bases, with 10 bases sitting between them. Germline CDR1 reads SQVTM; CDR2 reads ANQGSEA. The length of the CDR3 is 13 residues. The CDR3 nucleotides read TGCAGCGTTGTAGTCCCATCCACCGGGGAGCTGTTTTTT. Its protein is CSVVVPSTGELFF.

The chain couples TRBV6-5 to TRBJ1-1; possible D gene TRBD1, 6 bases. This CDR3 contains 13 residues. Germline CDR1 MNHEY, CDR2 SVGAGI. Trimming left V 6 bases short and J 0 bases short, with 8 bases between. The CDR3 sequence is CASRQGLNTEAFF. CDR3 sequence (DNA): TGTGCCAGCAGGCAGGGGTTGAACACTGAAGCTTTCTTT.

The genes are TRBV6-5 and TRBJ2-3, with D unresolved. The CDR3 spans 13 residues. The V end was cut by 6 bases, the J end by 5 bases, with 12 bases between. Germline V gene data show CDR1 as MNHEY and CDR2 as SVGAGI. CDR3 coding DNA: TGTGCCAGCAGCCGGCGCTGGGGAGATACGCAGTATTTT. It specifies CASSRRWGDTQYF.

The chain employs TRBV9 and TRBJ2-5; the match to TRBD1 covers 8 bases. Germline assignment: CDR1 SGDLS and CDR2 YYNGEE. Germline trimming cut 3 bases from V and 5 bases from J; bases unmatched to any gene: 18. CDR3 length equals 18 residues. The CDR3 DNA is TGTGCCAGCAGCGGACTCTCGCTGGGGACAGGTTTGACGGAGACCCAGTACTTC. Amino acids: CASSGLSLGTGLTETQYF.

This clone was observed a few times. The V gene is TRBV28, the J gene TRBJ1-3; D uncertain. Trimming shortened V by 10 bases and J by 3 bases, and 7 bases separated the two germline ends. CDR1 and CDR2 from the germline V gene are MDHEN and SYDVKM. This CDR3 spans 11 amino acids. CDR3 bases: TGTGCCACACAAATTGGAAACACCATATATTTT. Protein: CATQIGNTIYF.

V and J are TRBV9 and TRBJ1-4; 7 nucleotides match TRBD1. The CDR3 has 15 residues. Germline assignment: CDR1 SGDLS and CDR2 YYNGEE. The J segment lost 7 bases and the V segment lost 3 bases, leaving 9 bases of the junction unmatched. In DNA form, the CDR3 reads TGTGCCAGCAGCGGTCCCCGGGACAGCGGTGAAAAACTGTTTTTT. This sequence encodes CASSGPRDSGEKLFF.

V and J are TRBV15 and TRBJ1-6, with no clear D. Trimming removed 5 bases from V and 6 bases from J, with 11 bases in between. The CDR3 is 14 residues long. Per the germline V gene, CDR1 is LNHNV and CDR2 is YYDKDF (reference sequence). The CDR3 sequence is CATSSRQVNSPLHF. CDR3 sequence (DNA): TGTGCCACCAGCTCGAGGCAGGTTAATTCACCCCTCCACTTT.

By sample share, this clone is medium-sized (0.01 to 0.1%). The chain combines TRBV6-1 with TRBJ2-7; unclear D gene. The V end lost 5 bases, the J end lost 7 bases, and 15 bases lay between the germline ends. Germline V gene lookup returns CDR1 MNHNS and CDR2 SASEGT. The length of the CDR3 is 13 residues. CDR3 DNA: TGTGCCAGCAGTCTCCCCCTCCTGGGGGAGCAGTACTTC. This codes for CASSLPLLGEQYF.

The V call is TRBV6-6, the J call TRBJ1-6; perhaps TRBD1 as D (6 bases). V was trimmed by 7 bases and J by 4 bases, leaving 8 bases between them. The CDR3 extends over 13 amino acids. Germline-derived CDR1 and CDR2 are MNHNY and SVGAGI (reference sequence). The CDR3 region has the DNA TGTGCCAGCAAGGACAGTTATAATTCACCCCTCCACTTT. Protein: CASKDSYNSPLHF.

As concerns this clone: This may be a read error: a much more frequent sequence differs by one nucleotide. The sample holds other DNA sequences that translate to the same CDR3. The rearrangement joins TRBV7-9 to TRBJ2-7; possibly TRBD1 for D (6 bases). The length of the CDR3 is 14 residues. V dropped 5 bases and J dropped 7 bases, with 18 bases sitting between them. The germline gives CDR1 SEHNR, CDR2 FQNEAQ (reference sequence). Written as DNA, the CDR3 is TGTGCCAGCAGCCGACCGGGACACAACTATGAGCAGTACTTC. This translates into CASSRPGHNYEQYF.

This chain joins TRBV2 and TRBJ2-4; no firm D call. Deletions cut 1 base from V and 0 bases from J, with 19 bases between. Germline V gene lookup returns CDR1 SNHLY and CDR2 FYNNEI. The CDR3 is made up of 19 amino acids. The CDR3 here is CASSEGGDIFLLAKNIQYF. The CDR3 nucleotides read TGTGCCAGCAGTGAAGGAGGAGACATTTTCCTCTTAGCCAAAAACATTCAGTACTTC.

The chain is built from TRBV27 and TRBJ1-1, with 10 bases lining up with TRBD1. The germline V gene encodes CDR1 MNHEY and CDR2 SMNVEV (reference sequence). V dropped 8 bases and J dropped 5; count of bases not matched to a gene: 17. CDR3 length: 17 residues. DNA of the CDR3: TGTGCCAGCTTAAAGGTCCCGAGACAGGGGGCGCGGACTGAAGCTTTCTTT. The encoded protein is CASLKVPRQGARTEAFF.

This chain uses TRBV6-5 with TRBJ1-5; the D is unclear. The V gene lost 5 bases and the J gene lost 2 bases, with 10 bases spanning the gap. Germline V gives CDR1 MNHEY, CDR2 SVGAGI. This CDR3 is built from 14 residues. CDR3 sequence reads: CASSSRGRNQPQHF. The CDR3 DNA reads as TGTGCCAGCAGTAGTCGGGGTCGCAATCAGCCCCAGCATTTT.

This clone has more than one count but fewer than ten. The gene calls are TRBV9 and TRBJ1-3; D perhaps matches TRBD1 (5 bases). Between the trimmed V and J ends, which lost 3 bases and 3 bases, there was a span of 13 bases. CDR3 length equals 15 residues. Germline CDR1 and CDR2: SGDLS and YYNGEE. The CDR3 sequence: CASSALQGGGNTIYF. In DNA, the CDR3 is TGTGCCAGCAGCGCGCTCCAGGGAGGTGGAAACACCATATATTTT.

As concerns this clone: The junction does not match germline at one end; this may be a read error. The CDR3 coding sequence is TGTGCCATCAGTGAAAGAGATGCGCAGTATTTT. This gives the protein CAISERDAQYF. The chain joins TRBV10-3 to TRBJ2-3; D gene ambiguous. The CDR3 sequence is 11 residues long. Germline assignment: CDR1 ENHRY and CDR2 SYGVKD.

The V gene is TRBV7-9, the J gene TRBJ2-1; TRBD1 matches 7 bases. Per germline, CDR1 SEHNR and CDR2 FQNEAQ (reference sequence). The trim removed 5 bases at V and 0 bases at J, leaving 13 bases unmatched. The CDR3 totals 18 residues. The CDR3: CASSGPGQRGFSYNEQFF. CDR3 in DNA: TGTGCCAGCAGCGGACCGGGACAGCGTGGGTTCTCCTACAATGAGCAGTTCTTC.

The CDR3 DNA follows: TGTGCCAGCAGCTTAGGAGGGAGTTCCGAGCAGTACTTC. It specifies CASSLGGSSEQYF. This chain joins TRBV13 and TRBJ2-7, with D perhaps matching TRBD2 (5 bases). V gave up 0 bases and J gave up 6 bases, with 9 bases separating them. The germline CDR1 and CDR2 sequences are PRHDT and FYEKMQ (reference sequence). CDR3 length: 13 residues. The whole variable domain, filled in from reference TRBV13 and TRBJ2-7, reads AAGVIQSPRHLIKEKRETATLKCYPIPRHDTVYWYQQGPGQDPQFLISFYEKMQSDKGSIPDRFSAQQFSDYHSELNMSSLELGDSALYFCASSLGGSSEQYFGPGTRLTVT.

This clone showed up just once. A read error may explain this, as a much larger clone is one base away. The chain combines TRBV9 with TRBJ1-1, with 7 bases fitting TRBD1. The CDR3 spans 15 residues. The germline V gene encodes CDR1 SGDLS and CDR2 YYNGEE. In DNA, the CDR3 is TGTGCCAGCAGTGGAACAGGGGAGGGGAACACTGAAGTTTTCTTT. As protein: CASSGTGEGNTEVFF.

The V gene is TRBV7-2, the J gene TRBJ1-2, with D tentatively TRBD1 (6 bases). The CDR3 length is 14 residues. Deletions cut 1 base from V and 4 bases from J, with 10 bases between. Germline loops: CDR1 SGHTA, CDR2 FQGNSA. The CDR3 protein is CASSLVWGPYGYTF. The CDR3 region has the DNA TGTGCCAGCAGCTTAGTTTGGGGGCCCTATGGCTACACCTTC.

This clone was counted a few times. The gene calls are TRBV2 and TRBJ1-6, with 10 positions matching TRBD1. The CDR3 runs 15 residues. V lost 2 bases, J lost 6 bases, and 1 base stayed unmatched. CDR1 and CDR2 from the germline V gene are SNHLY and FYNNEI. In DNA form, the CDR3 reads TGTGCCAGCAGTGAATGGGACAGGGGTAATTCACCCCTCCACTTT. Protein sequence: CASSEWDRGNSPLHF.

CDR3 protein: CASSMLVRNEQFF. Here the CDR3 DNA reads TGTGCCAGTAGTATGTTGGTTCGCAATGAGCAGTTCTTC. This chain joins TRBV19 and TRBJ2-1, with unresolved D. CDR1 is LNHDA, CDR2 SQIVND, per germline (reference sequence). This CDR3 is 13 amino acids long. V shed 3 bases and J shed 6 bases, with 9 bases lying between them.

The rearrangement joins TRBV2 to TRBJ1-2; no clear D. Between the trimmed V and J ends, which lost 0 bases and 0 bases, there was a span of 11 bases. Germline V gene lookup returns CDR1 SNHLY and CDR2 FYNNEI. The CDR3 totals 16 residues. The DNA of the CDR3 is TGTGCCAGCAGTGAAGCCGGGAGAACAGCTAACTATGGCTACACCTTC. Its translation: CASSEAGRTANYGYTF.